There are many counts of the clone carrying this TCR beta chain. The junction had 8 bases not matched to a gene; V was cut back by 0 bases and J by 4 bases. The CDR3 contains 19 residues. Germline CDR1 SGHNT, CDR2 YENEEA. The data originate from a study of T-cell memory formation after mild COVID-19. In TCRdb, the 5' RACE reads were re-called with MiXCR into one record per CDR3 protein. The sample records some 29,000 distinct CDR3 sequences, 15% to 20% being singletons. This TCR was sampled from an adult who had mild COVID-19 (a few samples of this study predate the infection). Cell type and time point are not known. The sample comprised PBMCs or a T cell subset sorted from them (not recorded which). The genes are TRBV11-3 and TRBJ2-1; 14 bases map to TRBD2. CDR3 loop: CASSLDQGLAGERYNEQFF. CDR3 in DNA: TGTGCCAGCAGCTTAGACCAGGGACTAGCGGGAGAAAGGTACAATGAGCAGTTCTTC.